This T cell receptor beta chain was captured in a study of early T cells in non-severe SARS-CoV-2 infection listed by TCRdb under 2021. Broadly, across the study: Because TCR sequencing was done on bulk RNA from unsorted whole blood, the alpha and beta chains could not be paired.

A case-control design nested within a healthcare worker cohort in London, UK, was used, with weekly nasopharyngeal swab PCR tests and blood sampling performed. Healthcare workers were enrolled in the week of the UK lockdown, from 23 to 31 March 2020, and were followed every week for up to 16 weeks. The full study reports these points: VDJdb matching was skewed toward anti-spike CD8 responses, so virus-specific expansions were likely underestimated and private and CD4 specificities were missed.

Libraries were made using 5' RACE. Sequencing took place on a NextSeq 500. Unique molecular identifiers were attached to individual cDNA molecules in the TCR library protocol so that sequencing error and PCR bias could be corrected. Sequencing covered both TCR alpha and beta chains, and within each sample the abundances of alpha and beta sequences were tightly co-correlated. In the authors' own workflow: Decombinator V4 was used to annotate the V gene, J gene and CDR3 of the TCR sequences. TCRs were defined as expanded if a significant change between any two time points was detected under a Poisson model with p below 0.0001. TCR abundances were normalised to the total number of TCRs sequenced in each sample and reported as counts per million. VDJdb, accessed on 1 November 2021, was searched for TCRs annotated for CMV, EBV and SARS-CoV-2, and TCRs annotated for more than one antigen were excluded. The raw public data were reprocessed by TCRdb itself: fastp quality trimming at Q25, MiXCR clonotype calling, in-frame beta chains only. Rows are combined by CDR3 protein, so each entry shows the most common genes and DNA. TCRdb, not the original authors, processed these V and J calls. The sample contains around 70,000 distinct CDR3 sequences, 9% to 15% of them found a single time. The ten largest clones capture 3.5% to 4.5% of the sample.

In its sample, this clonotype was seen many times. It lacks a known antigen. No much larger clone exists at a distance of one base, and base qualities are not known. Sample: whole blood. The sequence was obtained from an adult who was a healthcare worker with PCR-confirmed SARS-CoV-2 infection or an uninfected control (not recorded which).

At the DNA level, the sequence is TGTGCCAGCAGCGTAGGAGGAGAGCAGTTCTTC. This encodes CASSVGGEQFF. The sequence joins TRBV9 to TRBJ2-1; too little of a D gene remains to name it. V loses 0 bases, J loses 10 bases, and the germline ends lie 5 bases apart. The CDR3 covers 11 residues, taking in both the cysteine and the phenylalanine. The only DNA kept is the CDR3, 33 bases in frame from the first base. In the germline V gene, CDR1 corresponds to SGDLS and CDR2 to YYNGEE.